The count of the clone carrying this TCR beta chain is one. Its matching antigen is unknown. V was pared by 1 base and J by 0 bases, with 13 bases between. Germline values: CDR1 LGHNA, CDR2 YSLEER. The CDR3 sequence is 17 residues long. The table came from immunoSEQ multiplex PCR; TCRdb's copy has only in-frame clones and leaves some out. Of more than 55,000 clones in the sample, under 90% were seen once. The data stem from a study of a mutant IDH1 vaccine in newly diagnosed glioma. As for time point: week 11, during vaccination. In every dose of vaccine, 300 ug of mutant IDH1 20-mer peptide was given alongside topical imiquimod. Donors harbored newly found WHO grade 3 or 4 IDH1-mutant, ATRX-lost astrocytomas.

The origin of this receptor is a man aged 25 to 40 with glioma. The chain is built from TRBV4-3 and TRBJ1-3, with no clear D. The starting material was PBMCs, obtained from a glioma patient whose treatment included an IDH1 peptide vaccine. CDR3 amino acids: CASSQVLGRDSGNTIYF. CDR3 in DNA: TGCGCCAGCAGCCAAGTTTTGGGTAGGGACTCTGGAAACACCATATATTTT.